This T cell receptor beta chain was recovered during a study of Ad26.COV2.S vaccination and SARS-CoV-2 variants. Concerning this clone itself: Its target is not known.

General study points: CD8+ and CD4+ T cells specific for spike reportedly responded with substantial breadth after vaccination.

Sequencing used immunoSEQ multiplex PCR; TCRdb keeps in-frame clones, though not all of them. The sample has about 180,000 clones, around 88% seen once; the top ten hold around 6.1%. Trimming took off 0 bases at V and 7 bases at J, with 10 bases between the two ends. Germline-derived CDR1 and CDR2 are SGHAT and FQNNGV. The CDR3 runs 15 residues. The gene calls are TRBV11-2 and TRBJ1-6; unclear D gene. Sequencing was performed on peripheral blood, taken after recovery from COVID-19. The clonotype was recovered from a human donor who had recovered from COVID-19. CDR3 nucleotides: TGTGCCAGCAGCTTAGAGGGGTTAGGGAATTCACCCCTCCACTTT. It encodes CASSLEGLGNSPLHF. The variable domain in full, with the rest retrieved from reference TRBV11-2 and TRBJ1-6, is EAGVAQSPRYKIIEKRQSVAFWCNPISGHATLYWYQQILGQGPKLLIQFQNNGVVDDSQLPKDRFSAERLKGVDSTLKIQPAKLEDSAVYLCASSLEGLGNSPLHFGNGTRLTVT.